The sequence of this T cell receptor beta chain was determined in a study of identical twins (TCRdb year 2016). In terms of the full investigation: To test whether fetal clonotypes persist, this study deep-sequenced TCR alpha and beta repertoires from monozygotic twins, from unrelated adults of various ages, and from cord blood. To rule out contamination, the twin experiments were replicated at different times with different library preparation protocols.

Library preparation employed 5' RACE. For sequencing, an Illumina HiSeq 2000 was employed. A universal primer binding site was added through template switching, and the final cDNA carried a unique molecular identifier so that TCR cDNA molecules could be counted accurately. Specific primers in the conserved constant-segment region were used to synthesize first-strand cDNA for the TCR alpha and beta chains. To control for contamination, each cDNA library was double barcoded with a SMART-Mk sample barcode plus Illumina barcodes. TruSeq adapter sequences and Illumina sample barcodes were added in two successive PCR steps. The TCR alpha and beta cDNA libraries were sequenced on the Illumina HiSeq platform using custom primers. Per the source publication's procedure: Raw reads were processed with MiGEC to extract unique molecular identifiers, and MiXCR was used to determine CDR3 positions. For each individual, recombination models were inferred using an EM algorithm with the repgenHMM and IGoR tools. Shared clonotypes were analyzed with the tcR package in R, and sharing was normalized by the product of cloneset sizes. To study raw recombination without the effects of thymic and clonal selection, out-of-frame nonproductive sequences were analyzed. The public reads were quality trimmed at Q25 with fastp and then assembled into clones with MiXCR by TCRdb, keeping productive beta chains. CDR3 protein sequences are deduplicated, and each keeps its most common genes and DNA. These V and J calls rely on TCRdb rather than the paper's analysis. The sample includes 400,000 or so distinct CDR3 sequences, with 7% to 9.5% observed a single time. The top ten hold more than 8% of the sample.

In the germline V gene, CDR1 corresponds to SGHDT and CDR2 to YYEEEE. V is trimmed back by 3 bases and J by 5 bases, and the junction contains 7 bases that no gene match accounts for. From the cysteine up to the phenylalanine, the CDR3 has a length of 14 residues. The read is trimmed to its CDR3 DNA, 42 bases read in frame from base 1. All donors were healthy Caucasians. Three unrelated non-twin adults were additionally sequenced: a male aged 18 to 30, a male aged 50 to 60 and a female aged 50 to 60. Using Miltenyi CD45RO+ enrichment and human naive T-cell isolation kits, memory (CD45RO+) and naive T cells were isolated from PBMC. This clonotype occurred many times. Its recognized antigen is unknown. Per-base quality was not reported, and no clone a single base away is much larger than it. The paper as a whole reports these results and caveats: Compared with coincidental sharing between unrelated individuals, out-of-frame TCR alpha sequences shared between twins showed an excess of sequences with low generation probability. The excess sharing between twins in beta out-of-frame sequences was weaker because fewer shared sequences reduced the signal-to-noise ratio. Invariant T cells such as MAIT and iNKT could partly confound zero-insertion analyses, although diverse VJ usage argued against such confounding for most clonotypes. Abundant cord blood beta clonotypes had fewer insertions, young adult naive repertoires showed a similar but weaker trend, and memory repertoires showed no such trend. Recombination models systematically underestimated out-of-frame TCR alpha sharing in monozygotic twins but agreed with sharing between unrelated individuals. Because the same donors could not be followed over many years, conclusions were based on cross-sectional statistical analysis.

The chain joins TRBV5-6 to TRBJ2-5; 7 middle bases align to TRBD1. This TCR was sampled from a woman in her forties or fifties in good health. The sample comprised naive T cells sorted from blood. The sample's cell subset or site label is to be understood as: cells isolated with a human naive T-cell isolation kit. The DNA reads TGTGCCAGCAGCTCACGACAGGGAAGCGAGACCCAGTACTTC. Translated, it gives CASSSRQGSETQYF.